This T cell receptor beta chain was recovered during a study of cytomegalovirus exposure and HLA in healthy donors. With V trimmed by 2 bases and J by 3 bases, 0 bases remained unmatched. Germline CDR1 and CDR2: MNHEY and SMNVEV (reference sequence). The CDR3 runs 16 residues. This clone has a handful of counts. It was with 60 Vbeta and 13 Jbeta primers that the PCR ran. Measured with immunoSEQ multiplex PCR; TCRdb has only the in-frame clones, and not every one. The repertoire holds some 200,000 clones, with over 75% as singletons. This chain connects TRBV27 to TRBJ2-3; 15 nucleotides match TRBD2. The TCR comes from a middle-aged man in good health and CMV-seropositive. Sequences were obtained from PBMCs. The CDR3 reads CASSLGLAGGTDTQYF. CDR3 nucleotide sequence: TGTGCCAGCAGTTTAGGACTAGCGGGGGGGACAGATACGCAGTATTTT.